This is a list of T cell receptor beta chains from one sample in a study of T cell repertoires in cytomegalovirus infection. TCRdb re-called the reads with MiXCR, one entry per CDR3 protein. Here the sample spans some 800,000 distinct CDR3 sequences, about 27% being singletons. The antigens of these receptors remain unknown. The source material was cultured CD8+ T cells from PBMCs, sampled from culture after CMV antigen stimulation. These receptors were taken from a human donor in good health (CMV status not recorded). Some clones in this sample may be carry-over from other donors' samples. Each CDR3 is given with its conserved first and last residue. A D gene is named only where the DNA matches it firmly. Part of the rows lack a size; the others show once, few, many or a class for expanded clones.

cdr3_nt: TGTGCCAGCAGCGCCCACGAGGGGCTTAATCAGCCCCAGCATTTT
cdr3_aa: CASSAHEGLNQPQHF
cdr3_length: 15
clone_size: -
d_call: -
v_call: TRBV9
j_call: TRBJ1-5

cdr3_nt: TGTGCCAGCACTTGGGGTAGGGACCTATACAATGAGCAGTTCTTC
cdr3_aa: CASTWGRDLYNEQFF
cdr3_length: 15
clone_size: few
d_call: -
v_call: TRBV6-5
j_call: TRBJ2-1

cdr3_nt: TGTGCCAGCAGCTTAGCTGAACAGGATCCTAACTATGGCTACACCTTC
cdr3_aa: CASSLAEQDPNYGYTF
cdr3_length: 16
clone_size: many
d_call: -
v_call: TRBV7-2
j_call: TRBJ1-2

cdr3_nt: TGTACCAACCTGGTGGGCGGGGGCCCAGATACGCAGTATTTT
cdr3_aa: CTNLVGGGPDTQYF
cdr3_length: 14
clone_size: -
d_call: -
v_call: TRBV2
j_call: TRBJ2-3

cdr3_nt: TGTGCCAGCAGTTGGACAGGCTCCATGGAGGGCACCGGGGAGCTGTTTTTT
cdr3_aa: CASSWTGSMEGTGELFF
cdr3_length: 17
clone_size: -
d_call: -
v_call: TRBV2
j_call: TRBJ2-2

cdr3_nt: TGTGCCAGCAACGATGGGCCGAGCTCCTACAATGAGCAGTTCTTC
cdr3_aa: CASNDGPSSYNEQFF
cdr3_length: 15
clone_size: few
d_call: -
v_call: TRBV6-1
j_call: TRBJ2-1

cdr3_nt: TGTGCCAGCAGTCTAACGACAGATACAGATACGCAGTATTTT
cdr3_aa: CASSLTTDTDTQYF
cdr3_length: 14
clone_size: -
d_call: -
v_call: TRBV6-6
j_call: TRBJ2-3

cdr3_nt: TGCGCCAGCAGCTCGGCTCTTATCATAGCGGGGGGGCCGGTCAATGAGCAGTTCTTC
cdr3_aa: CASSSALIIAGGPVNEQFF
cdr3_length: 19
clone_size: -
d_call: TRBD2
v_call: TRBV5-1
j_call: TRBJ2-1

cdr3_nt: TGTGCCAGCAGCTTGAATGGGCTAGCGGGGGGTCAAGAGACCCAGTACTTC
cdr3_aa: CASSLNGLAGGQETQYF
cdr3_length: 17
clone_size: many
d_call: TRBD2
v_call: TRBV7-2
j_call: TRBJ2-5

cdr3_nt: TGTGCCAGCAGCGTAGGGGGCAGCGCGAACACCGGGGAGCTGTTTTTT
cdr3_aa: CASSVGGSANTGELFF
cdr3_length: 16
clone_size: -
d_call: -
v_call: TRBV9
j_call: TRBJ2-2

cdr3_nt: TGTGCCAGCAGTGGGAAGGGGTTCGAGGGACCGTTCGCGAACACCGGGGAGCTGTTTTTT
cdr3_aa: CASSGKGFEGPFANTGELFF
cdr3_length: 20
clone_size: many
d_call: -
v_call: TRBV7-8
j_call: TRBJ2-2

cdr3_nt: TGTGCCAGCAGCTCATCAGGCTCAACTAATGAAAAACTGTTTTTT
cdr3_aa: CASSSSGSTNEKLFF
cdr3_length: 15
clone_size: many
d_call: -
v_call: TRBV7-2
j_call: TRBJ1-4

cdr3_nt: TGTGCCAGCAGTACCCAATCGACAGGGGTAAGATACAATGAGCAGTTCTTC
cdr3_aa: CASSTQSTGVRYNEQFF
cdr3_length: 17
clone_size: -
d_call: TRBD1
v_call: TRBV27
j_call: TRBJ2-1

cdr3_nt: TGTGCCAGCAGCCAAGACACCATGAACACTGAAGCTTTCTTT
cdr3_aa: CASSQDTMNTEAFF
cdr3_length: 14
clone_size: once
d_call: -
v_call: TRBV14
j_call: TRBJ1-1

cdr3_nt: TGTGCCATCACTGTCTGGGGACCAGGGGAGGGAAGCTCCTACGAGCAGTACTTC
cdr3_aa: CAITVWGPGEGSSYEQYF
cdr3_length: 18
clone_size: few
d_call: -
v_call: TRBV10-3
j_call: TRBJ2-7

cdr3_nt: TGTGCCAGCGGCCCAGCGGGGCGTGAGACTGAAGCTTTCTTT
cdr3_aa: CASGPAGRETEAFF
cdr3_length: 14
clone_size: few
d_call: -
v_call: TRBV27
j_call: TRBJ1-1

cdr3_nt: TGTGCCAGCAGCCCGGGACCATACACCGGGGATCTGTTTTTT
cdr3_aa: CASSPGPYTGDLFF
cdr3_length: 14
clone_size: -
d_call: -
v_call: TRBV12-3/TRBV12-4
j_call: TRBJ2-2

cdr3_nt: TGTGCCAGCAGCGTCGTTCCCGGGACAGGGGAATATGGCTACACCTTC
cdr3_aa: CASSVVPGTGEYGYTF
cdr3_length: 16
clone_size: -
d_call: TRBD1
v_call: TRBV9
j_call: TRBJ1-2

cdr3_nt: TGCGCCAGCAGCCAAGACGGAGATAAGAGGTACTTC
cdr3_aa: CASSQDGDKRYF
cdr3_length: 12
clone_size: -
d_call: -
v_call: TRBV4-1
j_call: TRBJ2-7

cdr3_nt: TGTGCCAGCAGCCACCGGGACAGGGGTTTCGTCGGGGAGCTGTTTTTT
cdr3_aa: CASSHRDRGFVGELFF
cdr3_length: 16
clone_size: few
d_call: TRBD1
v_call: TRBV11-3
j_call: TRBJ2-2

cdr3_nt: TGTGCCAGCAACCCCCTCCCAGCGGGGGGCTACTCGAGCACAGATACGCAGTATTTT
cdr3_aa: CASNPLPAGGYSSTDTQYF
cdr3_length: 19
clone_size: -
d_call: TRBD2
v_call: TRBV2
j_call: TRBJ2-3

cdr3_nt: TGTGCCAGTACGGTGAAGGGGGATTTTACTGAAGCTTTCTTT
cdr3_aa: CASTVKGDFTEAFF
cdr3_length: 14
clone_size: few
d_call: -
v_call: TRBV19
j_call: TRBJ1-1

cdr3_nt: TGTGCCAGCAGTTTGTCGGCCTCTTCTGAGCCCCAGCATTTT
cdr3_aa: CASSLSASSEPQHF
cdr3_length: 14
clone_size: -
d_call: -
v_call: TRBV12-3/TRBV12-4
j_call: TRBJ1-5

cdr3_nt: TGTGCCAGCAGTTACTCGACAGCTGACTCCTACGAGCAGTACTTC
cdr3_aa: CASSYSTADSYEQYF
cdr3_length: 15
clone_size: few
d_call: -
v_call: TRBV6-6
j_call: TRBJ2-7

cdr3_nt: TGCAGCGTTGAGAATACCCGAGGCTACGAGCAGTACTTC
cdr3_aa: CSVENTRGYEQYF
cdr3_length: 13
clone_size: -
d_call: -
v_call: TRBV29-1
j_call: TRBJ2-7

cdr3_nt: TGTGCCAGCAGTTACCGGGGTTCACCCCTCCACTTT
cdr3_aa: CASSYRGSPLHF
cdr3_length: 12
clone_size: -
d_call: -
v_call: TRBV6-1
j_call: TRBJ1-6

cdr3_nt: TGTGCCAGCAGTTACTCGAAGCTAGGGACCCAGTACTTC
cdr3_aa: CASSYSKLGTQYF
cdr3_length: 13
clone_size: -
d_call: -
v_call: TRBV6-6
j_call: TRBJ2-5

cdr3_nt: TGTGCCAGCAGTGCACACCTGAACACTGAAGCTTTCTTT
cdr3_aa: CASSAHLNTEAFF
cdr3_length: 13
clone_size: few
d_call: -
v_call: TRBV25-1
j_call: TRBJ1-1

cdr3_nt: TGTGCCAGCGGGGGGGGGACATCTCTAACCTACGAGCAGTACTTC
cdr3_aa: CASGGGTSLTYEQYF
cdr3_length: 15
clone_size: many
d_call: -
v_call: TRBV6-1
j_call: TRBJ2-7

cdr3_nt: TGTGCCAGCAGTTATTCCAGAATTAGCAATCAGCCCCAGCATTTT
cdr3_aa: CASSYSRISNQPQHF
cdr3_length: 15
clone_size: once
d_call: -
v_call: TRBV6-6
j_call: TRBJ1-5

cdr3_nt: TGTGCCAGCAGCTTAGCCACAGGGGAAGGCACTGAAGCTTTCTTT
cdr3_aa: CASSLATGEGTEAFF
cdr3_length: 15
clone_size: many
d_call: TRBD1
v_call: TRBV7-9
j_call: TRBJ1-1

cdr3_nt: TGCAGTGCTAGAGCGCGGACCGATACTTTTTATGGCTACACCTTC
cdr3_aa: CSARARTDTFYGYTF
cdr3_length: 15
clone_size: -
d_call: -
v_call: TRBV20-1
j_call: TRBJ1-2

cdr3_nt: TGTGCCAGCAGTTTAAGGTCCCAAGAGACCCAGTACTTC
cdr3_aa: CASSLRSQETQYF
cdr3_length: 13
clone_size: many
d_call: -
v_call: TRBV12-3/TRBV12-4
j_call: TRBJ2-5

cdr3_nt: TGTGCTAGTGGCAATGCCTTCACCGGGGAGCTGTTTTTT
cdr3_aa: CASGNAFTGELFF
cdr3_length: 13
clone_size: few
d_call: -
v_call: TRBV12-5
j_call: TRBJ2-2

cdr3_nt: TGTGCCAGCAGGGATGCCCGGATGGGTCACACCGGGGAGCTGTTTTTT
cdr3_aa: CASRDARMGHTGELFF
cdr3_length: 16
clone_size: few
d_call: -
v_call: TRBV12-3/TRBV12-4
j_call: TRBJ2-2

cdr3_nt: TGTGCCAGCAGCTCCGTAACGGGGGCTAGCACAGATACGCAGTATTTT
cdr3_aa: CASSSVTGASTDTQYF
cdr3_length: 16
clone_size: many
d_call: -
v_call: TRBV5-5
j_call: TRBJ2-3

cdr3_nt: TGTGCCAGCGGACCAGTTAATGGCGAAAAACTGTTTTTT
cdr3_aa: CASGPVNGEKLFF
cdr3_length: 13
clone_size: -
d_call: -
v_call: TRBV6-8
j_call: TRBJ1-4

cdr3_nt: TGCGCCAGCAGCCCCTACCCCGGGCAGGGGCATCATGGCTACACCTTC
cdr3_aa: CASSPYPGQGHHGYTF
cdr3_length: 16
clone_size: -
d_call: -
v_call: TRBV4-1
j_call: TRBJ1-2

cdr3_nt: TGTGCCAGCAGTGAACCAGTAGTGGTGGAGCCGGGGGTAAATGAGCAGTTCTTC
cdr3_aa: CASSEPVVVEPGVNEQFF
cdr3_length: 18
clone_size: few
d_call: -
v_call: TRBV2
j_call: TRBJ2-1

cdr3_nt: TGCGCCAGCAGCCAAGAAAGGAATACGCAGTATTTT
cdr3_aa: CASSQERNTQYF
cdr3_length: 12
clone_size: -
d_call: -
v_call: TRBV4-1
j_call: TRBJ2-3

cdr3_nt: TGCGCCAGCAGCCCTAGTCCAGGGGGCACCGGGGAGCTGTTTTTT
cdr3_aa: CASSPSPGGTGELFF
cdr3_length: 15
clone_size: few
d_call: TRBD1
v_call: TRBV4-3
j_call: TRBJ2-2

cdr3_nt: TGTGCCATCAGGGTTACTAGCGGGGGGGCCTACAATGAGCAGTTCTTC
cdr3_aa: CAIRVTSGGAYNEQFF
cdr3_length: 16
clone_size: -
d_call: TRBD2
v_call: TRBV10-3
j_call: TRBJ2-1

cdr3_nt: TGTGCCATCAGCCGACTGAATCCTAACTATGGCTACACCTTC
cdr3_aa: CAISRLNPNYGYTF
cdr3_length: 14
clone_size: few
d_call: -
v_call: TRBV10-3
j_call: TRBJ1-2

cdr3_nt: TGCAGTGCTAGTCTCCTCGGGGGGGCCTCCTACGAGCAGTACTTC
cdr3_aa: CSASLLGGASYEQYF
cdr3_length: 15
clone_size: -
d_call: TRBD2
v_call: TRBV20-1
j_call: TRBJ2-7